This record looks at one T cell receptor beta chain sequence and its context. In its sample, this clonotype was seen a few times. The specificity of this receptor is unknown. No per-base quality is available; no much larger clone lies one base away. The roughly 39 donors, aged about 6 to 95 years, were systemically healthy Caucasian individuals from Russia. Ten milliliters of peripheral blood were drawn from each donor into EDTA-treated Vacutainer tubes. Ficoll-Paque density-gradient centrifugation was used to isolate PBMCs, with at least 6 million obtained per sample. Trizol reagent was used to extract total RNA from PBMCs, with at least 6 micrograms per sample. For every donor, flow cytometry on a PBMC aliquot measured the percentage of naive CD45RAhigh/CD27high T cells. The library relied on 5' RACE. The run used an Illumina HiSeq 2500. A second PCR of 7 to 11 cycles was performed with a sample-barcoded 5' primer and a J-beta primer mix. A template-switch 5' adaptor carrying 12 random nucleotides introduced a unique molecular identifier onto each TCR beta cDNA molecule. At least 2.5 million CDR3-containing paired-end reads were obtained from each sample. First-strand cDNA synthesis was performed from all RNA using the Mint cDNA synthesis kit, with priming by a TRBC-specific oligonucleotide. Following uracil-DNA glycosylase treatment, a first 18-cycle PCR with universal primers M1SS and BC2_uni_R was performed on all cDNA. Turning to the authors' computational methods: For normalization, 1 million high-quality reads, each with a distinct molecular identifier, were randomly selected from each sample. Reads with shared molecular identifiers were discarded instead of being binned into consensus sequences. MiTCR, set to a Q25 quality threshold and the strictest error-elimination algorithm, was used for CDR3 identification, clonotype clustering and error correction. Lower-bound total TCR beta diversity was estimated with a nonparametric unseen species model using Euler transformation. Using fastp at Q25 and MiXCR, TCRdb reprocessed the public reads and kept productive beta chains. Each record represents a unique CDR3 protein, reported with the most common genes and DNA among its rows. TCRdb, not the authors, supplied the V and J calls. In this sample the table shows over a million distinct CDR3 sequences, roughly 40% of which occur a single time. The ten biggest clones cover 7.9% of the sample.

In the germline V gene (reference sequence), CDR1 corresponds to LNHDA and CDR2 to SQIVND. At the junction V is shortened by 6 bases and J by 15 bases; bases outside the gene matches: 20. From its cysteine to its phenylalanine, the CDR3 spans 16 amino acids. Only the CDR3 part of the read is kept: 48 bases, read in frame from the first base. This specimen belongs to a study of blood T cells in healthy people across ages (dated by TCRdb to the mid-2010s). With regard to the full study: In model experiments, template switching captured about one uniquely barcoded TCR beta cDNA molecule for every two T cells. Age-related changes in TCR beta repertoire diversity were measured in the study by deep sequencing normalized with unique cDNA molecular identifiers. Donors were grouped into four age groups: young (average about 15 years), middle-aged (roughly 37), aged (around 60) and long-lived (about 82). To avoid experimental bias, donors of different ages were randomly spread across the sequencing lanes. The study analyzed two additional independent replicas of 1 million unique cDNA reads from the same blood draw for two donors, one aged 18 to 29 and one aged 80 or older.

Broad study findings and their caveats: Estimates of total diversity from one million sequenced T cells were regarded as lower bounds and underestimates. The CMV infection status of donors was not known, potentially confounding age-related changes in expanded clonotypes. Conclusive comparison of naive and antigen-experienced compartments was prevented by the profiling of bulk unsorted PBMCs. The percentage of naive T cells measured by flow cytometry correlated strongly with observed TCR beta diversity. Observed TCR beta diversity per million T cells fell roughly linearly with age, and a significant reduction was already apparent by age roughly 41. Compared with the aged group, the long-lived group had more naive CD4+ T cells, fewer expanded clones and increased TCR diversity, suggesting age selection.

The sequence is built from TRBV19 and TRBJ2-1; 10 bases in the junction line up with TRBD2. The source material was blood. This TCR came from a woman between 18 and 29 years old in good health. The nucleotide sequence reads TGTGCCAGTAGCACCCAGGGTAGGCTAGCGGGAGCCTCTTGGTTCTTC. Its protein is CASSTQGRLAGASWFF.